The 23 T cell receptor beta chains below come from one sample, sequenced in a study of blood T cell repertoires in COVID-19. Assay: immunoSEQ multiplex PCR; the TCRdb copy retains only in-frame clones and omits some. The sample yields tens of thousands of clones, approximately 87% seen once. The sequenced sample was peripheral blood. These receptors all stem from a man in his fifties or sixties with acute or convalescent COVID-19.

This clone has only one observation. The genes are TRBV4-1 and TRBJ2-3, with 11 bases fitting TRBD1. The CDR3 sequence is 16 residues long. Germline values: CDR1 MGHRA, CDR2 YSYEKL. Losses at the gene ends were 4 bases for V and 5 bases for J; bases not matched to a gene: 8. The CDR3 sequence is CASSLRGGQGEDTQYF. The CDR3 DNA reads TGCGCCAGCAGCCTCCGGGGGGGACAGGGGGAAGATACGCAGTATTTT.

The chain carries TRBV27 and TRBJ1-3; 8 bases are shared with TRBD1. The CDR3 sequence is 15 residues long. Germline V CDR1 and CDR2: MNHEY, SMNVEV (reference sequence). The J segment lost 4 bases and the V segment lost 6 bases, leaving 8 bases of the junction unmatched. The CDR3: CASRTTGAWGNTIYF. In DNA, the CDR3 is TGTGCCAGCAGGACGACAGGGGCCTGGGGAAACACCATATATTTT.

The rearrangement links TRBV30 to TRBJ1-3; no clear D. Germline V gene lookup returns CDR1 GTSNPN and CDR2 SVGIG (reference sequence). The V end was cut by 5 bases, the J end by 4 bases, with 12 bases between. This CDR3 is built from 13 residues. This CDR3 is CAWGLHSGNTIYF. For the CDR3, the DNA is TGTGCCTGGGGCCTCCACTCGGGAAACACCATATATTTT.

This clone was picked up one time. The chain carries TRBV19 and TRBJ1-6; the match to TRBD1 covers 9 bases. The CDR3 totals 15 residues. Germline CDR1 LNHDA, CDR2 SQIVND (reference sequence). V dropped 5 bases and J dropped 10; count of bases not matched to a gene: 9. The CDR3 DNA reads as TGTGCCAGTAGTGGAACCGGGACAGGGTTATCACCCCTCCACTTT. It encodes CASSGTGTGLSPLHF.

The V gene is TRBV19, the J gene TRBJ1-2; TRBD1 agrees at 7 bases. The CDR3 is 13 amino acids. V trimming: 7 bases; J trimming: 4 bases; junction bases outside the gene matches: 6. CDR1 is LNHDA and CDR2 is SQIVND in the germline V gene (reference sequence). CDR3 residues: CASTETGPYGYTF. CDR3 bases: TGTGCCAGTACGGAGACAGGGCCCTATGGCTACACCTTC.

The gene calls are TRBV6-5 and TRBJ1-1; a possible D gene is TRBD1 (6 bases). V lost 8 bases and J lost 4, with 20 bases in between. The CDR3 length is 15 residues. Per germline, CDR1 MNHEY and CDR2 SVGAGI. Here the CDR3 reads CASRGGASGFTEAFF. As DNA, the CDR3 is TGTGCCAGCCGCGGGGGGGCTTCGGGATTCACTGAAGCTTTCTTT.

This chain uses TRBV11-3 with TRBJ1-6; 8 bases are shared with TRBD1. From germline, CDR1 is SGHNT and CDR2 YENEEA. The CDR3 has 15 residues. The V gene end was trimmed by 2 bases and the J gene end by 8 bases; junction bases not matched to a gene: 5. CDR3 in amino acids: CASSLPGQAYSPLHF. The CDR3, as DNA: TGTGCCAGCAGCTTACCGGGACAGGCTTATTCACCCCTCCACTTT.

CDR3 protein: CASSIRGQGQNIQYF. In DNA form, the CDR3 reads TGTGCCAGTAGTATACGGGGACAGGGACAAAACATTCAGTACTTC. The chain recombines TRBV19 with TRBJ2-4, with TRBD1 matching over 9 bases. After removal of 2 bases from V and 5 bases from J, the junction contained 4 bases not matched to a gene. The length of the CDR3 is 15 residues. CDR1 LNHDA and CDR2 SQIVND come from the germline V gene (reference sequence).

The chain combines TRBV5-1 with TRBJ1-1; D is perhaps TRBD1 (5 bases). V lost 0 bases to trimming and J lost 1 base, with 10 bases between them. CDR1 is SGHRS and CDR2 is YFSETQ in the germline V gene. There are 15 residues in the CDR3. The CDR3 is CASSLAGGANTEAFF. CDR3 sequence (DNA): TGCGCCAGCAGCTTGGCGGGGGGAGCGAACACTGAAGCTTTCTTT. Supplemented by reference TRBV5-1 and TRBJ1-1, the full variable domain reads KAGVTQTPRYLIKTRGQQVTLSCSPISGHRSVSWYQQTPGQGLQFLFEYFSETQRNKGNFPGRFSGRQFSNSRSEMNVSTLELGDSALYLCASSLAGGANTEAFFGQGTRLTVV.

The chain couples TRBV27 to TRBJ2-2; tentatively, D is TRBD2 (5 bases). The ends were cut back, 6 bases at V and 2 bases at J, with 13 bases in the middle. From germline, CDR1 is MNHEY and CDR2 SMNVEV (reference sequence). This CDR3 is built from 15 residues. DNA for the CDR3: TGTGCCAGCAGGTCGACTACCAAAAACACCGGGGAGCTGTTTTTT. Translating gives CASRSTTKNTGELFF.

The chain combines TRBV7-2 with TRBJ1-1, with 8 bases fitting TRBD1. Germline lookup yields CDR1 SGHTA and CDR2 FQGNSA. This CDR3 has 15 amino acids. Trimming at V came to 5 bases and at J to 4 bases, leaving 9 bases not matched to a gene. The CDR3 coding sequence is TGTGCCAGCAGCCGTACCTCAGGGGGCAGCACTGAAGCTTTCTTT. It encodes CASSRTSGGSTEAFF.

The V call is TRBV19, the J call TRBJ2-4; possible D gene TRBD2, 6 bases. CDR1 is LNHDA, CDR2 SQIVND, per germline (reference sequence). This CDR3 is 16 amino acids long. Trimming cost V 1 base and J 3 bases, with 13 bases left between them. CDR3 protein: CASSIVLRGGKNIQYF. DNA of the CDR3: TGTGCCAGTAGTATAGTTCTTCGGGGAGGCAAAAACATTCAGTACTTC.

The rearrangement joins TRBV27 to TRBJ1-5, with D tentatively TRBD1 (6 bases). This CDR3 is built from 17 residues. Trimming took 5 bases from V and 4 from J, leaving 21 bases between them. Germline loops: CDR1 MNHEY, CDR2 SMNVEV (reference sequence). This CDR3 reads CASSPLGGAGGNQPQHF. The CDR3 DNA reads as TGTGCCAGCAGTCCTCTGGGGGGGGCAGGTGGAAATCAGCCCCAGCATTTT.

The gene calls are TRBV12-2 and TRBJ1-1; the table's D call, TRBD1, was not checked against the DNA. TRBV12-2 is noted as a pseudogene. The CDR3 totals 14 residues. The CDR3 coding sequence is TGTGCAAGTCGGGCCCGACAGGGGAACACTGAAGCTTTCTTT. This encodes CASRARQGNTEAFF.

The rearrangement joins TRBV19 to TRBJ1-1; D gene unclear. The CDR3 totals 13 residues. Germline loops: CDR1 LNHDA, CDR2 SQIVND (reference sequence). The ends were cut back, 9 bases at V and 0 bases at J, with 11 bases in the middle. CDR3 amino acids: CASRREMNTEAFF. The CDR3 bases are TGTGCCAGCCGACGGGAAATGAACACTGAAGCTTTCTTT.

This clone occurred a few times. The chain uses TRBV6-5 and TRBJ1-5; possibly TRBD1 for D (5 bases). The CDR3 length is 16 residues. V was shortened by 1 base and J by 10 bases, with 20 bases between the two germline ends. From germline, CDR1 is MNHEY and CDR2 SVGAGI. This CDR3 is CASSYWVGGTAGPQHF. CDR3 DNA sequence: TGTGCCAGCAGTTACTGGGTTGGGGGGACTGCAGGACCCCAGCATTTT.

In this sample, this clone turned up a few times. This chain uses TRBV4-3 with TRBJ1-2; perhaps TRBD1 as D (6 bases). Germline-derived CDR1 and CDR2 are LGHNA and YSLEER. The CDR3 is 16 residues long. Trimming took off 0 bases at V and 1 base at J, with 12 bases between the two ends. For the CDR3, the DNA is TGCGCCAGCAGCCAAGATGCAAGGGGGAGTAACTATGGCTACACCTTC. It yields the protein CASSQDARGSNYGYTF.

V is TRBV5-6 and J is TRBJ1-3, with 7 positions matching TRBD1. V lost 3 bases to trimming and J lost 0 bases; unmatched junction nucleotides: 3. The germline gives CDR1 SGHDT, CDR2 YYEEEE. CDR3 length equals 15 residues. The CDR3 protein is CASSYGQVSGNTIYF. The CDR3 region has the DNA TGTGCCAGCAGCTACGGACAGGTCTCTGGAAACACCATATATTTT.

The sample holds one count of this clone. This chain joins TRBV30 and TRBJ1-5; no clear D. The V and J ends lost 0 bases and 0 bases respectively, with 3 bases between them. Germline loops: CDR1 GTSNPN, CDR2 SVGIG (reference sequence). The CDR3 is 13 amino acids. Here the CDR3 DNA reads TGTGCCTGGAGTGTTAATAGCAATCAGCCCCAGCATTTT. This translates into CAWSVNSNQPQHF.

The J gene is TRBJ1-5, the V gene TRBV4-2, with D possibly TRBD1 on 6 matching bases. The germline V and J ends were trimmed by 0 bases and 4 bases, with 19 bases remaining between them. Germline V gene lookup returns CDR1 LGHNA and CDR2 YNFKEQ. CDR3 size: 18 residues. The CDR3 reads CASSQDMQGKGRNQPQHF. The CDR3 DNA reads TGTGCCAGCAGCCAAGATATGCAGGGGAAGGGACGTAATCAGCCCCAGCATTTT.

In its sample, this clone was seen once. This chain links TRBV7-7 with TRBJ2-2, with TRBD2 matching 10 bases. Germline V gene lookup returns CDR1 SSHAT and CDR2 FNYEAQ (reference sequence). CDR3 length equals 16 residues. The V and J ends lost 2 bases and 4 bases, in that order; junction bases with no gene match: 4. The chain's CDR3 is CASSLLAGGITGELFF. The CDR3 nucleotides read TGTGCCAGCAGCTTATTAGCGGGGGGTATCACCGGGGAGCTGTTTTTT.

The V call is TRBV25-1, the J call TRBJ2-6; 7 bases are a match to TRBD1. Trimming cost V 5 bases and J 2 bases; bases outside gene matches: 9. Germline CDR1 MGHDK, CDR2 SYGVNS. CDR3 length: 17 amino acids. As DNA, the CDR3 is TGTGCCAGCAGTAGGGGGACAGCGCGGCCTGGGGCCAACGTCCTGACTTTC. Translation gives CASSRGTARPGANVLTF.

The rearrangement links TRBV30 to TRBJ1-1, with D unresolved. There are 13 residues in the CDR3. CDR1 is GTSNPN and CDR2 is SVGIG in the germline V gene (reference sequence). Trimming took off 3 bases at V and 3 bases at J, with 11 bases between the two ends. CDR3 coding DNA: TGTGCCTGGAGCTCACGGGGTTACACTGAAGCTTTCTTT. This gives the protein CAWSSRGYTEAFF.